Listed below are T cell receptor beta chains from one sample, sequenced in a study of identical twins. TCRdb passed the 5' RACE reads through MiXCR, listing each CDR3 protein once. The table has 460,000 or so distinct CDR3 sequences, 12% to 15% seen once. The same sample was also used in a study of yellow fever vaccine responses in identical twins.

The sample taken for sequencing was CD4+ T cells sorted from blood. The source of these receptors is a woman aged 18-29 years in good health. Both conserved end residues are part of each CDR3. A D gene is named only where the DNA matches it firmly. Clone size appears in some rows only: once, few, many, or a class for an expanded clone.

d_gene,v_gene,j_gene,abundance,CDR3nt,CDR3aa
TRBD1,TRBV12-3/TRBV12-4,TRBJ1-4,few,TGTGCCAGCAGTTTTTGGACAGGGGGCCGAGGGACTGAAAAACTGTTTTTT,CASSFWTGGRGTEKLFF
-,TRBV20-1,TRBJ2-3,many,TGCAGTGCTAGGGGCCCCGCAGATACGCAGTATTTT,CSARGPADTQYF
-,TRBV7-9,TRBJ1-2,-,TGTGCCAGCAGCTTAGCTTCGGACAGAGGATATGGCTACACCTTC,CASSLASDRGYGYTF
-,TRBV20-1,TRBJ2-3,-,TGCAGTGCTGGCCCACTAGCCCTTACGCAGTATTTT,CSAGPLALTQYF
-,TRBV6-2/TRBV6-3,TRBJ2-1,-,TGTGCCAGCGGGACCTCCTACAATGAGCAGTTCTTC,CASGTSYNEQFF
-,TRBV21-1,TRBJ2-2,few,TGTGCCAGCAGCAAAGCCGGGGATAAGAACACCGGGGAGCTGTTTTTT,CASSKAGDKNTGELFF
TRBD2,TRBV28,TRBJ2-7,-,TGTGCCAGCAAGATCGAAGCGGGGGGCGGTTACGAGCAGTACTTC,CASKIEAGGGYEQYF
-,TRBV5-1,TRBJ1-6,-,TGCGCCAGCAGCTTGGCTACAGGGAGCTCCTATAATTCACCCCTCCACTTT,CASSLATGSSYNSPLHF
TRBD1,TRBV3-1,TRBJ2-4,once,TGTGCCAGCAGCCCTCGACAGGGGGCGAACTCGCTGGCCAAAAACATTCAGTACTTC,CASSPRQGANSLAKNIQYF
-,TRBV20-1,TRBJ2-2,-,TGCAGTGCCTTAATCTCTACGAACACCGGGGAGCTGTTTTTT,CSALISTNTGELFF
TRBD2,TRBV14,TRBJ2-1,-,TGTGCCAGCAGCCCCTTAGGAGCGGGGGGAATACACAATGAGCAGTTCTTC,CASSPLGAGGIHNEQFF
TRBD2,TRBV6-2/TRBV6-3,TRBJ2-5,few,TGTGCCAGCAGTCACGGACTAGCGGGAGCTGAGACCCAGTACTTC,CASSHGLAGAETQYF
TRBD2,TRBV7-8,TRBJ2-7,few,TGTGCCAGCAGCTTGGGCGGACTAGCGGGGGGTCTAAGCTCCTACGAGCAGTACTTC,CASSLGGLAGGLSSYEQYF
-,TRBV5-1,TRBJ2-5,-,TGCGCCAGCAGACGACTGTCCGAAGAGACCCAGTACTTC,CASRRLSEETQYF
TRBD1,TRBV29-1,TRBJ1-4,few,TGCAGCGTAAGGACAGGGAGTAATGAAAAACTGTTTTTT,CSVRTGSNEKLFF
-,TRBV6-2/TRBV6-3,TRBJ2-1,few,TGTGCCAGCAGCTGGACCGGCCGGGAAACCTACAATGAGCAGTTCTTC,CASSWTGRETYNEQFF
-,TRBV20-1,TRBJ2-7,-,TGCAGTGCTAGCCTAGCGCAAACCTACGAGCAGTACTTC,CSASLAQTYEQYF
TRBD2,TRBV5-6,TRBJ2-1,few,TGTGCCAGCAGCTTGGACGGCGGGAGCTCCTACAATGAGCAGTTCTTC,CASSLDGGSSYNEQFF
-,TRBV18,TRBJ1-1,-,TGTGCCAGCTCACCGGGTTTGGGACTTAAGAACACTGAAGCTTTCTTT,CASSPGLGLKNTEAFF
TRBD2,TRBV20-1,TRBJ2-7,-,TGCAGTGCTAGCGGGCTAGCGGGAGCTCTACTCTACGAGCAGTACTTC,CSASGLAGALLYEQYF
TRBD2,TRBV10-3,TRBJ2-1,-,TGTGCCATCAGTGGTAGGGATAGCGGGGTCAATGAGCAGTTCTTC,CAISGRDSGVNEQFF
TRBD2,TRBV7-9,TRBJ2-5,few,TGTGCCAGCAGCTCCGGGACTAGCGGGGGGGCGAGAGAGACCCAGTACTTC,CASSSGTSGGARETQYF
TRBD2,TRBV30,TRBJ2-5,few,TGTGCCAGAAAAGCGGGGGGGCGGCAGACCCAGTACTTC,CARKAGGRQTQYF
TRBD1,TRBV12-3/TRBV12-4,TRBJ1-1,many,TGTGCCAGCACCTACGGGACAGCGAACACTGAAGCTTTCTTT,CASTYGTANTEAFF
-,TRBV2,TRBJ2-7,few,TGTGCCAGCAGGGAACAGGTATTCTCCTACGAGCAGTACTTC,CASREQVFSYEQYF
-,TRBV12-3/TRBV12-4,TRBJ2-3,many,TGTGCCAGCAGTAATCCCGGGGGCCCGGATACGCAGTATTTT,CASSNPGGPDTQYF
TRBD2,TRBV7-9,TRBJ2-3,-,TGTGCCAGCAGCCCGCCGGGACTAGCGGGGATCACAGATACGCAGTATTTT,CASSPPGLAGITDTQYF
-,TRBV6-1,TRBJ2-1,-,TGTGCCAGCAGCCAAACCAGGGAATTCCATGAGCAGTTCTTC,CASSQTREFHEQFF
TRBD1,TRBV30,TRBJ2-7,-,TGTGCCTGGAGTGGAGGGGACAGGGAGGACTTC,CAWSGGDREDF
TRBD2,TRBV5-1,TRBJ2-1,-,TGCGCCAGCAGCTTCGGGTCTAGCGGGAGCAATGAGCAGTTCTTC,CASSFGSSGSNEQFF
-,TRBV4-2,TRBJ2-1,-,TGTGCCAGCAGGGTAGGGCTCCTCTCCTACAATGAGCAGTTCTTC,CASRVGLLSYNEQFF
-,TRBV10-3,TRBJ2-7,-,TGTGCCATCAGTGAGGGCAGGGAAAGCGAGCAGTACTTC,CAISEGRESEQYF
-,TRBV4-1,TRBJ2-3,-,TGCGCCAGCAGCCAAGCCTTGGGTTACACAGATACGCAGTATTTT,CASSQALGYTDTQYF
-,TRBV4-3,TRBJ2-7,-,TGCGCCAGCAGCCAAGGCCTGGCGGGAAAGAGCGAGCAGTACTTC,CASSQGLAGKSEQYF
TRBD1,TRBV12-3/TRBV12-4,TRBJ2-7,-,TGTGCCAGCAGACCGGACAGGGCTTACGAGCAGTACTTC,CASRPDRAYEQYF
TRBD1,TRBV28,TRBJ2-1,-,TGTGCCAGCAGTTCCCCCGGGACAGGGCGCTACAATGAGCAGTTCTTC,CASSSPGTGRYNEQFF
-,TRBV5-5,TRBJ2-7,few,TGTGCCAGCAGTTATCTCGGACAGTCGACCTACGAGCAGTACTTC,CASSYLGQSTYEQYF
TRBD1,TRBV6-1,TRBJ2-2,-,TGTGCCAGCAGTCAACGGGACAGAGACACCGGGGAGCTGTTTTTT,CASSQRDRDTGELFF
TRBD2,TRBV5-1,TRBJ2-5,few,TGCGCCAGCAGCTCGCGGGGGTCTGGTCAAGAGACCCAGTACTTC,CASSSRGSGQETQYF
TRBD2,TRBV6-5,TRBJ2-5,-,TGTGCCAGCAGTTACTCGAGTCTAGCGGGAGCCATAGAGACCCAGTACTTC,CASSYSSLAGAIETQYF
TRBD2,TRBV6-1,TRBJ2-5,-,TGTGCCAGCACCCAGACTAGCGGGACTCAAGGGACCCAGTACTTC,CASTQTSGTQGTQYF
TRBD2,TRBV15,TRBJ2-3,few,TGTGCCACCAGCAGAGATATAGGACTAGCGGGGGACACAGATACGCAGTATTTT,CATSRDIGLAGDTDTQYF
-,TRBV29-1,TRBJ1-1,-,TGCAGCGAGTTGAATTCTACGGGGGCGAACACTGAAGCTTTCTTT,CSELNSTGANTEAFF
-,TRBV18,TRBJ1-2,few,TGTGCCAGCTCACCAGCGGTTAGCTATGGCTACACCTTC,CASSPAVSYGYTF
TRBD2,TRBV11-1,TRBJ2-3,few,TGTGCCAGCAGCTTGGGAGCGGGGGCCAATAAAGCAGATACGCAGTATTTT,CASSLGAGANKADTQYF